This T cell receptor (beta chain) was recovered during a study of PD-L1 blockade in urothelial cancer. Germline V CDR1 and CDR2: LNHDA, SQIVND (reference sequence). V lost 3 bases to trimming and J lost 7 bases; unmatched junction nucleotides: 20. The CDR3 is 20 residues long. This table comes from immunoSEQ multiplex PCR, and its TCRdb copy is limited to in-frame clones, with some not included. Among 50,000 or so clones, 75% to 90% were seen once, and the ten largest hold roughly 5%. V usage is TRBV19 and J usage is TRBJ2-2, with 10 bases aligning to TRBD2. The sequences come from PBMCs, collected around atezolizumab (anti-PD-L1) treatment. This TCR derives from a man between 40 and 49 years old with urothelial cancer. CDR3 protein: CASSIAWVDRGLAENGELFF. The CDR3 nucleotides are TGTGCCAGTAGTATCGCCTGGGTCGACCGAGGACTAGCGGAGAACGGGGAGCTGTTTTTT.